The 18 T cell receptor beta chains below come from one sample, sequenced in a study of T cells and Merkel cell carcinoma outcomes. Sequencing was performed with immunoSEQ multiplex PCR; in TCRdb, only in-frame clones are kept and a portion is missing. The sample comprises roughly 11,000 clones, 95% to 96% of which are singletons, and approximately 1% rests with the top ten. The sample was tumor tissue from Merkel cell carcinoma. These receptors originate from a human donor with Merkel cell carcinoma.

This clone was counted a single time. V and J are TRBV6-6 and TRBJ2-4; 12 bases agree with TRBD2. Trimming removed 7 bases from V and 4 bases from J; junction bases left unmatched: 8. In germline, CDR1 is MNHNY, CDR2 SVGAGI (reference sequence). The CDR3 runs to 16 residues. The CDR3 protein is CASIPTSGSSKNIQYF. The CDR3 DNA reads TGTGCCAGCATTCCGACTAGCGGGAGTTCAAAAAACATTCAGTACTTC.

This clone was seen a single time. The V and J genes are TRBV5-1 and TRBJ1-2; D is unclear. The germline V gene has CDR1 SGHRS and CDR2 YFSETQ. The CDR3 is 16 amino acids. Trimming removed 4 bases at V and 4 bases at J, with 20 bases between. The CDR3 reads CASSPADGGSRYGYTF. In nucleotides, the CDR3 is TGCGCCAGCAGCCCGGCGGATGGCGGGTCCCGCTATGGCTACACCTTC.

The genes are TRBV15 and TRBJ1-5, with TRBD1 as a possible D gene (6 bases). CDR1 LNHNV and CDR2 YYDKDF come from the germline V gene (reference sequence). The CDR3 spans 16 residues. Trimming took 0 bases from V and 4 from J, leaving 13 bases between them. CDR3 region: CATSRDLGQVNQPQHF. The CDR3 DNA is TGTGCCACCAGCAGAGATTTGGGACAAGTTAATCAGCCCCAGCATTTT.

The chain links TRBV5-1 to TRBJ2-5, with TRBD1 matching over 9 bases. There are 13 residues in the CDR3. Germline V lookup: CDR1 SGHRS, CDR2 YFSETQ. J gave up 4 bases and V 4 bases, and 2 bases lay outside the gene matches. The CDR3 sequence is CASSQTGGETQYF. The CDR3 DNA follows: TGCGCCAGCAGCCAGACAGGGGGAGAGACCCAGTACTTC.

CDR3 in DNA: TGTGCCAGCAGTTTATTTGGCTATGGCTACACCTTC. This codes for CASSLFGYGYTF. The genes are TRBV28 and TRBJ1-2; D gene uncertain. The CDR3 is 12 residues long. The V gene's germline CDR1 is MDHEN and CDR2 SYDVKM. Trimming removed 1 base from V and 4 bases from J, with 4 bases in between.

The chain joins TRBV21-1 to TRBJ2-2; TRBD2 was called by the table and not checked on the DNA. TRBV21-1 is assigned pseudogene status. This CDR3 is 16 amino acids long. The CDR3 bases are TGTGCCAGCAGCAAAGTGTCCGGAGGTGGGACCGGGGAGCTGTTTTTT. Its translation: CASSKVSGGGTGELFF.

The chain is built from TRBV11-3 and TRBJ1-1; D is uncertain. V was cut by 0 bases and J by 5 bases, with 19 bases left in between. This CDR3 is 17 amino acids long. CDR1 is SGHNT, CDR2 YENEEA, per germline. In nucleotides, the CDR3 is TGTGCCAGCAGCTTAGAGGTGAGATTCGGCCCCGATACTGAAGCTTTCTTT. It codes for CASSLEVRFGPDTEAFF.

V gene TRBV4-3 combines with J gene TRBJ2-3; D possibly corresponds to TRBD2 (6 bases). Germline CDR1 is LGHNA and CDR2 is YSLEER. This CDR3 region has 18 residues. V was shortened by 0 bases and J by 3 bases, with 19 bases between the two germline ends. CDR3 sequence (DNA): TGCGCCAGCAGCCAAGATCGACGTCCGGGACTGGGAACAGATACGCAGTATTTT. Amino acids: CASSQDRRPGLGTDTQYF.

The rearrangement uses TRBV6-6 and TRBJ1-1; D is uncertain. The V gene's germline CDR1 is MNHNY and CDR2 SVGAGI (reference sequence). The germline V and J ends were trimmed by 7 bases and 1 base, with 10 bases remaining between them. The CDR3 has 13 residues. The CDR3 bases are TGTGCCAGCACCGACGACGGGAACACTGAAGCTTTCTTT. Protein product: CASTDDGNTEAFF.

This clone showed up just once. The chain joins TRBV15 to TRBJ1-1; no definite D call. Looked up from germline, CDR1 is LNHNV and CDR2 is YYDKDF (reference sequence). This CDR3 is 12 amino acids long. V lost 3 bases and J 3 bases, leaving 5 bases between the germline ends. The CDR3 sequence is CATSRIDTEAFF. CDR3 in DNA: TGTGCCACCAGCAGGATAGACACTGAAGCTTTCTTT.

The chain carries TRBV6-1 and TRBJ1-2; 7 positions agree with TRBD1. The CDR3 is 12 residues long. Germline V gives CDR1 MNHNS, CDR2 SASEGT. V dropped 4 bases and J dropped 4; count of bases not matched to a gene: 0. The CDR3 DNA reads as TGTGCCAGCAGTGGACAGGGCTATGGCTACACCTTC. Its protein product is CASSGQGYGYTF.

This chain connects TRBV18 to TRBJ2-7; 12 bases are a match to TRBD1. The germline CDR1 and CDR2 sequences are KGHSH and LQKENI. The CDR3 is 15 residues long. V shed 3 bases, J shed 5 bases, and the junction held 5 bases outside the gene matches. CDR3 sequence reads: CASSPGTGGRDEQYF. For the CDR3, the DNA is TGTGCCAGCTCACCCGGGACAGGGGGCCGAGACGAGCAGTACTTC.

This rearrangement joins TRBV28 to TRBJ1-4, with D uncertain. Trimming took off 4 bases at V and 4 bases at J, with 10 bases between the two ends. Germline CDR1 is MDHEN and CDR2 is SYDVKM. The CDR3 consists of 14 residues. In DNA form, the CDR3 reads TGTGCCAGCAGTTCCCCCCTTAATAATGAAAAACTGTTTTTT. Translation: CASSSPLNNEKLFF.

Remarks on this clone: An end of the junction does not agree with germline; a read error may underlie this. In DNA, the CDR3 is TGTGCTAGCAGTGAAAATTACGAGCAGTACTTC. Amino acid sequence: CASSENYEQYF. The genes are TRBV2 and TRBJ2-7; D is ambiguous. This CDR3 has 11 residues. Germline CDR1 and CDR2: SNHLY and FYNNEI.

The CDR3 reads CASSSQGNTEAFF. CDR3 nucleotide sequence: TGTGCCAGCAGCTCACAGGGGAACACTGAAGCTTTCTTT. V gene TRBV7-3 combines with J gene TRBJ1-1, with D possibly TRBD1 on 6 matching bases. V was cut by 4 bases and J by 1 base, with 7 bases left in between. This CDR3 is 13 amino acids long. From germline, CDR1 is SGHTA and CDR2 FQGTGA. Drawing the rest from reference TRBV7-3 and TRBJ1-1, the complete variable domain is GAGVSQTPSNKVTEKGKYVELRCDPISGHTALYWYRQSLGQGPEFLIYFQGTGAADDSGLPNDRFFAVRPEGSVSTLKIQRTERGDSAVYLCASSSQGNTEAFFGQGTRLTVV.

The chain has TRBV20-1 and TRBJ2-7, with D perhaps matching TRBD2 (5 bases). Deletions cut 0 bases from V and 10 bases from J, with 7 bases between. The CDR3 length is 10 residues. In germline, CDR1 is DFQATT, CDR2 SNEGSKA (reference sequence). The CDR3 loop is CSARELEQYF. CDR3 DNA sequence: TGCAGTGCTAGAGAACTAGAACAGTACTTC.

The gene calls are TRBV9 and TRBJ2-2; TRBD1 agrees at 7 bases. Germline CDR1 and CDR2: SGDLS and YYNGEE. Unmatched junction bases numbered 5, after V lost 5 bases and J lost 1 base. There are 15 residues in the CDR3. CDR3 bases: TGTGCCAGCAGTACAGGGGTTTTGAACACCGGGGAGCTGTTTTTT. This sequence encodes CASSTGVLNTGELFF.

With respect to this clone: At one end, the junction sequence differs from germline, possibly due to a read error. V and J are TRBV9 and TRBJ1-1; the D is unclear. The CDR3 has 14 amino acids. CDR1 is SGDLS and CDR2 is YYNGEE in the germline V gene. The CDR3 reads CASSVDMANTEAFF. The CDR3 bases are TGTGCCAGCAGCGTAGACATGGCGAACACTGAAGCTTTTTTT.